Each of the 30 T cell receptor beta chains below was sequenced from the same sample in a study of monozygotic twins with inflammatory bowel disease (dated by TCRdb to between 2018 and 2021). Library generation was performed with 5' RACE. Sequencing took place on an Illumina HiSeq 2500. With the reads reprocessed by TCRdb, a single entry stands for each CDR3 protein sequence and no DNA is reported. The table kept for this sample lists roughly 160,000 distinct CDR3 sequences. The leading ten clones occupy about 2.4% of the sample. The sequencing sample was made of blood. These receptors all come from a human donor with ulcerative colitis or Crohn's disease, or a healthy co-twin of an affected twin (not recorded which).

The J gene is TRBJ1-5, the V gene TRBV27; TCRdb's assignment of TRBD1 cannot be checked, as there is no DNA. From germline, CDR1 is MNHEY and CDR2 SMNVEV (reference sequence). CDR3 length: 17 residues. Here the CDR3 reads CASSSGQGIGSNQPQHF.

The chain's CDR3 is CSAFTSGRARAYEQYF. The V call is TRBV20-1, the J call TRBJ2-7; the TCRdb call, TRBD2, lacks DNA for checking. CDR3 size: 16 residues. CDR1 DFQATT and CDR2 SNEGSKA come from the germline V gene (reference sequence).

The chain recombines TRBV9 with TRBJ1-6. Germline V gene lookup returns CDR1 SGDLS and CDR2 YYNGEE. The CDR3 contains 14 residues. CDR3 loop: CAGKRPIGNSPLHF.

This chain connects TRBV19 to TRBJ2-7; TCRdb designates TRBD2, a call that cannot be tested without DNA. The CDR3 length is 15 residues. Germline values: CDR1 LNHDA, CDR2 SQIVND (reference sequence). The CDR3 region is CASSITTGETYEQYF.

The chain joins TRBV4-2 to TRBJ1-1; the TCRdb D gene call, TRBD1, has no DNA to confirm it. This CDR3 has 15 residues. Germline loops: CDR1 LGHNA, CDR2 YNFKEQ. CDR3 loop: CASSQDPGKNTEAFF.

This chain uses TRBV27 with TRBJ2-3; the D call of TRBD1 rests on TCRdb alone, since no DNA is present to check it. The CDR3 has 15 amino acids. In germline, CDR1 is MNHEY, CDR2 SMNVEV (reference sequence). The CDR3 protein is CASSLGAVSTDTQYF.

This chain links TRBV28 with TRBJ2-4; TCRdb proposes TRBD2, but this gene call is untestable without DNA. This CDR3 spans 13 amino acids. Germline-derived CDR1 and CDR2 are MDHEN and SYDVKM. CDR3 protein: CASRRDFKNMQYF.

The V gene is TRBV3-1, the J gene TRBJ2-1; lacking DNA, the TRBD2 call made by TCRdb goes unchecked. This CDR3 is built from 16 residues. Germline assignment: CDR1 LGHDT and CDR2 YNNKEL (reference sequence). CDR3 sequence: CASSQGLAAASDDQFF.

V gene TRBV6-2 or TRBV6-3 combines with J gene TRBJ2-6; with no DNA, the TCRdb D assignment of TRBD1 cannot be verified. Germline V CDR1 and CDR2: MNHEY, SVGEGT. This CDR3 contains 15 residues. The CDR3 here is CASSGGGGGANVLTF.

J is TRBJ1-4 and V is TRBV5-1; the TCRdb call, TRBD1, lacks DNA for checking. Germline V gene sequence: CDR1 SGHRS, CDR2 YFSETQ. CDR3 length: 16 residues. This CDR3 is CASSLAGGWANEKLFF.

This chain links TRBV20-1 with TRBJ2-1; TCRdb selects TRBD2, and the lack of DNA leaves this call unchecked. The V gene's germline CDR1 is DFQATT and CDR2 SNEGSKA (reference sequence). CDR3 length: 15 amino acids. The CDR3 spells CSARDGSRVYNEQFF.

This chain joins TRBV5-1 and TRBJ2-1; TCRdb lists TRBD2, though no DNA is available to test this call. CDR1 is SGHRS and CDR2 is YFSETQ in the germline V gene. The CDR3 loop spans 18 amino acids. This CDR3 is CASSLGRTSGGANNEQFF.

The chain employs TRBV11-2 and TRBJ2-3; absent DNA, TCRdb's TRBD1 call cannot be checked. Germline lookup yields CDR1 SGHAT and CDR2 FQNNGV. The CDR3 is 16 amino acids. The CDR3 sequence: CASSFSRGARGDTQYF.

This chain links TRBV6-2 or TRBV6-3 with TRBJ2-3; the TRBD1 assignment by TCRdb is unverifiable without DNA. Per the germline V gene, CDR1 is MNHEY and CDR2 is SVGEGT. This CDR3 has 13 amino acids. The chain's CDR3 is CASSPRGADTQYF.

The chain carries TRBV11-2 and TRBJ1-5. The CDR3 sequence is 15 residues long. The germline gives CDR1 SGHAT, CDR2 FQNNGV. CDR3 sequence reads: CASSLDTDSNQPQHF.

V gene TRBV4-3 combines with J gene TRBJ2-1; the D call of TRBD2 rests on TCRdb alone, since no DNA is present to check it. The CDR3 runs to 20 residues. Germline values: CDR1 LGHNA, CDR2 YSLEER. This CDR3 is CASSREQGAAPGLATSKQFF.

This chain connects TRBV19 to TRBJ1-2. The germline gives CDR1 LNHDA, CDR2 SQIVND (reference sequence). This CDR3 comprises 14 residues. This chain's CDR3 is CASTRRGLNYGYTF.

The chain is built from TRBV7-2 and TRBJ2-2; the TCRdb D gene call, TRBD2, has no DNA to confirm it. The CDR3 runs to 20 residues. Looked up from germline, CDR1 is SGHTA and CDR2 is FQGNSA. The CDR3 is CASSLSLAGGLPPNTGELFF. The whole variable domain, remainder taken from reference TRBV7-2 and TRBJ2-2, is GAGVSQSPSNKVTEKGKDVELRCDPISGHTALYWYRQSLGQGLEFLIYFQGNSAPDKSGLPSDRFSAERTGGSVSTLTIQRTQQEDSAVYLCASSLSLAGGLPPNTGELFFGEGSRLTVL.

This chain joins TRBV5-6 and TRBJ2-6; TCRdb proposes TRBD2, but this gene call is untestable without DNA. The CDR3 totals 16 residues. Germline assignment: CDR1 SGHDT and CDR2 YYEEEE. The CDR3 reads CASSPLDRAGANVLTF.

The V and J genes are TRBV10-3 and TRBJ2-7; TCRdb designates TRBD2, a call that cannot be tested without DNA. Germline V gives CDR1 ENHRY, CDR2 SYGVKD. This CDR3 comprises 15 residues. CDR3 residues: CAISESREGLDEQYF.

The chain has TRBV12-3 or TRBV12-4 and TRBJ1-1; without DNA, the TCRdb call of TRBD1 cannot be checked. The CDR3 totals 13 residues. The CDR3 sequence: CASSPSWGSEAFF.

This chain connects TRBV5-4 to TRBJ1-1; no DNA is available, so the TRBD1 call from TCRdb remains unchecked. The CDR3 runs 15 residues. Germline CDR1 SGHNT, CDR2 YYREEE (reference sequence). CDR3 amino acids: CASSFTGTTNTEAFF.

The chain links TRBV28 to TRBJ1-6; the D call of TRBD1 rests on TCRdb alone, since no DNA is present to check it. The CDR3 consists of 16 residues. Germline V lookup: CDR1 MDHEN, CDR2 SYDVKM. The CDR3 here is CASSPTATGGNSPLHF.

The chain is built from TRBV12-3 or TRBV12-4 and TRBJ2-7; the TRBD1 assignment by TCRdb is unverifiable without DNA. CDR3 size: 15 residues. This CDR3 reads CASSPTGGEGYEQYF.

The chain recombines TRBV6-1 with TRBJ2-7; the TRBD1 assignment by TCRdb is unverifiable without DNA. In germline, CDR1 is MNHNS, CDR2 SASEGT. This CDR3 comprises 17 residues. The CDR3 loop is CASSPESEGQLFYEQYF.

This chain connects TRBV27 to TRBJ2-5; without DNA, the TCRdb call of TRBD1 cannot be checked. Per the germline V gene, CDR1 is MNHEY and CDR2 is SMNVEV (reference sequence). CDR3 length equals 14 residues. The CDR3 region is CASSSVGGGETQYF.

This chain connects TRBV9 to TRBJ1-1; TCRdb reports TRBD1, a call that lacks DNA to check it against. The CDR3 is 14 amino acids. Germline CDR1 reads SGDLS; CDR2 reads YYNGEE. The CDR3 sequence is CASSIRDGDTEAFF. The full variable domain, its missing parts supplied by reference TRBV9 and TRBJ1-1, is DSGVTQTPKHLITATGQRVTLRCSPRSGDLSVYWYQQSLDQGLQFLIQYYNGEERAKGNILERFSAQQFPDLHSELNLSSLELGDSALYFCASSIRDGDTEAFFGQGTRLTVV.

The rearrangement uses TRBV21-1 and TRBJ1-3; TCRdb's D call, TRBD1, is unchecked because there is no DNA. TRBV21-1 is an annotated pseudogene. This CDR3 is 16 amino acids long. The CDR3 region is CASERTALCSGNTIYF.

CDR3 residues: CASRTSGGYEQYF. This chain uses TRBV28 with TRBJ2-7; absent DNA, TCRdb's TRBD2 call cannot be checked. From germline, CDR1 is MDHEN and CDR2 SYDVKM. The CDR3 totals 13 residues.

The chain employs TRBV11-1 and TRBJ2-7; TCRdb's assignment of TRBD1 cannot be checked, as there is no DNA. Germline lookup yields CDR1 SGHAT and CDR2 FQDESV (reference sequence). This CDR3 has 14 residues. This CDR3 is CAIKADRVYDEQYF.